This entry features one T cell receptor (beta chain) sequence. This clone appeared once. The clone's antigen remains unknown. Base qualities are missing; no much larger clone stands one base away. Sequences MNHNS (CDR1) and SASEGT (CDR2) are obtained from the germline V gene. Cut back by 6 bases and 2 bases, the V and J ends lie 15 bases apart. The CDR3 runs 15 amino acids, cysteine and phenylalanine included. The CDR3 DNA has 45 bases and is translated from base 1. This sample is part of a study of beta chain features in type 1 diabetes (dated by TCRdb to the late 2010s). Notes on the research overall: No differences in mean age, gender distribution, total cell number or subset yield were found between patients and healthy donors. Regulatory and stem cell-like memory subsets were obtained from only 8 patients and roughly eight healthy donors, while naive and central memory subsets were obtained from all 28 donors. Across all samples, 107,917,701 sorted cells were examined, and cell number per subset correlated strongly with RNA yield. In the study, recently diagnosed type 1 diabetes patients and matched healthy donors were compared on the TCRB repertoires of their sorted circulating CD4+ T cell subsets.

Points the paper makes about the study in general: Naive, central memory and regulatory TCRB repertoires appeared more similar among patients than among healthy donors. Type 1 diabetes patients showed a moderate but significant shortening of TCRB CDR3 length in all four CD4+ subsets. Fewer insertions and more nucleotide deletions at VDJ recombination sites were observed in patients with type 1 diabetes, implying thymic rearrangement abnormalities. Shorter templates might have been favored by PCR, but patient and control samples were amplified and corrected together, so both groups would have been affected equally by any skew. Because cDNA rather than genomic DNA was sequenced, highly expressing activated cells could have been over-represented, although no difference in activation and CD3 levels was found between groups. Because the HLA sub-analyses included only small numbers of individuals, any influence of HLA type on TCRB rearrangement was left unresolved.

The entire isolated RNA was reverse transcribed using the High Capacity cDNA Reverse Transcription Kit, and thus expressed TCRB transcripts were sequenced. Deep immunoSEQ sequencing was performed on naive, central memory and regulatory T cell samples, with an average of roughly 4 million total reads per sample. After sorted cells were lysed in RLT buffer, RNA was extracted with DNase-treated RNeasy Micro or Mini kits, with the choice depending on cell number. Each cell subset was processed on its own to prevent cross-contamination, while patient and healthy donor samples were processed together. TCRB sequences were amplified from cDNA with the immunoSEQ multiplex PCR, producing 87-bp fragments spanning the CDR3 region. Sequencing of the amplicons was performed on the Illumina HiSeq platform. The source study handled its data this way. Synthetic template baselines were used to correct PCR bias computationally, reads within Hamming distance 2 were collapsed together, and singletons that could not be merged were discarded. Reads were aligned against IMGT so that V, D and J genes, CDR3 length and insertions or deletions at six rearrangement sites could be assigned. Within each subset, clonotype counts were normalized to sorted cell number, and only after that were true diversity and Gini coefficients computed with the tcR R package. The overlap coefficient, calculated on TCRB nucleotide sequences, was used to quantify repertoire sharing. Out-of-frame TCRB sequences from naive cells were analyzed as a proxy for the pre-selection repertoire. The immuneACCESS repertoire file appears here via TCRdb, limited to in-frame rearrangements. These files lack a portion of the clones; in checked studies, under half of the deficit traces to unresolved V genes, and the cause of the others is not known. D and trimming come from the DNA, and the V and J calls and clone size come from that table. A total of around 710,000 clones appear in this sample, around 12% of them only once. About 0.11% of the sample is in the top ten clones.

From each donor, a single peripheral blood sample of about 116 mL on average was drawn into heparinised tubes. Using a panel that included CD45RO, CCR7, CD25, CD127, CD95 and CD27, naive, central memory, regulatory and stem cell-like memory CD4+ T cells were sorted on a BD FACSAria II. All sorted populations exceeded 95% purity. PBMCs were isolated immediately by Lymphoprep density gradient centrifugation and stained directly without culture. So that batch effects would be minimized, each experiment stained and sorted samples in pairs, pairing one healthy donor with one patient. The sequence was obtained from a man aged 25 to 40 with type 1 diabetes. Sequenced material: naive CD4+ T cells from blood. Read against the paper, the sample's cell subset or site label means: true naive CD4+ T cells. The chain is encoded by TRBV6-1 joined to TRBJ2-3; the D gene is perhaps TRBD2, from 5 matching bases. The CDR3 here reads CASSSGVGDTDTQYF. The bases are TGTGCCAGCAGCTCTGGCGTCGGGGACACAGATACGCAGTATTTT.